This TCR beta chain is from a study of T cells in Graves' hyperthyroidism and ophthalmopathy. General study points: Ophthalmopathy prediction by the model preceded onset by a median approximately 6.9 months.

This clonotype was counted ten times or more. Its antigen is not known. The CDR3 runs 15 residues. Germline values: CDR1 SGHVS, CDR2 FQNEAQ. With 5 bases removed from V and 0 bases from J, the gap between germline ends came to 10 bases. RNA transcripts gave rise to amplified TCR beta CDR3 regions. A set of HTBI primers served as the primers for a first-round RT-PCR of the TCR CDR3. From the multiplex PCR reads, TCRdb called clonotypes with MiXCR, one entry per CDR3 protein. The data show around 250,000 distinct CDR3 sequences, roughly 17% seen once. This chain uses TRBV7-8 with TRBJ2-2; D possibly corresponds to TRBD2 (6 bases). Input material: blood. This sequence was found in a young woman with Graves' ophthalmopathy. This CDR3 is CASSPGGTNTGELFF. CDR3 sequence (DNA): TGTGCCAGCAGCCCCGGCGGGACGAACACCGGGGAGCTGTTTTTT.